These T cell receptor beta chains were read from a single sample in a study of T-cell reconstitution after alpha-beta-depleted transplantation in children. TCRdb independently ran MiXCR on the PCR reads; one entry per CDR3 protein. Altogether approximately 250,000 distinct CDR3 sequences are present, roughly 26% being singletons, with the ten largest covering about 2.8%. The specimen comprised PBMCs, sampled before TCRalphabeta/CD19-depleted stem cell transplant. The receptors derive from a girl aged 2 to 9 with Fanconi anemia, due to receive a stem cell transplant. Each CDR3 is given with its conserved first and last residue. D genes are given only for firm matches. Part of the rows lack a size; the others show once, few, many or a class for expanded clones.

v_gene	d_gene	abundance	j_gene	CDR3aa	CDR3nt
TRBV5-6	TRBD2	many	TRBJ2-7	CASSFPSGGYEQYF	TGTGCCAGCAGCTTTCCTAGCGGGGGATACGAGCAGTACTTC
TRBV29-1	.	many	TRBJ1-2	CSARTRLDYGYTF	TGCAGCGCCCGAACCCGGTTAGACTATGGCTACACCTTC
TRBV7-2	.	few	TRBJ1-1	CASSPLPQGFNVNTEAFF	TGTGCCAGCAGTCCTCTTCCCCAGGGCTTCAACGTGAACACTGAAGCTTTCTTT
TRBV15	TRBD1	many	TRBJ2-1	CATSRGQGLEFF	TGTGCCACCAGCAGGGGACAGGGTTTAGAGTTCTTC
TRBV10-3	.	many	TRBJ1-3	CAISYVGPSSGNTIYF	TGTGCCATCAGTTATGTGGGACCCAGCTCTGGAAACACCATATATTTT
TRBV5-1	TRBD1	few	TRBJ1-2	CASSLVQGVANYGYTF	TGCGCCAGCAGCTTGGTTCAGGGGGTAGCTAACTATGGCTACACCTTC
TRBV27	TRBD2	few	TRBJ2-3	CASSLPGLGDTQYF	TGTGCCAGCAGTTTACCGGGACTAGGCGATACGCAGTATTTT
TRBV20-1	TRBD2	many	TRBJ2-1	CRCPTSGSPLGYNEQFF	TGCAGATGTCCCACTAGCGGGAGCCCCTTGGGGTACAATGAGCAGTTCTTC
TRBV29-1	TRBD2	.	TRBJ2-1	CSVALAGTLHYNEQFF	TGCAGCGTTGCACTAGCGGGAACCCTTCACTACAATGAGCAGTTCTTC
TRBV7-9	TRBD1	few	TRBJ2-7	CASRMISGTGVSYEQYF	TGTGCCAGCAGAATGATCTCCGGGACAGGGGTTTCCTACGAGCAGTACTTC
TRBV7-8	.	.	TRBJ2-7	CASSNTGLPYEQYF	TGTGCCAGCAGCAACACAGGCCTACCCTACGAGCAGTACTTC
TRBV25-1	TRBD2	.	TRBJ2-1	CASILAGAAYNEQFF	TGTGCCAGCATCCTAGCGGGGGCTGCCTACAATGAGCAGTTCTTC
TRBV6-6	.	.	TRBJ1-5	CASSYLVEPQHF	TGTGCCAGCAGTTATCTGGTAGAGCCCCAGCATTTT
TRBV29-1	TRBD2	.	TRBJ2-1	CSVEVWSGAVSYNEQFF	TGCAGCGTTGAAGTTTGGAGCGGGGCCGTTTCCTACAATGAGCAGTTCTTC
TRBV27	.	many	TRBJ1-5	CASSPGISNQPQHF	TGTGCCAGCAGCCCCGGGATTAGCAATCAGCCCCAGCATTTT
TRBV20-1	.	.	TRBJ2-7	CSARDGAGSHEQYF	TGCAGTGCTAGAGATGGGGCCGGTTCGCACGAGCAGTACTTC
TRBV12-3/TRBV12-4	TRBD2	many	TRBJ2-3	CASSGRGGVDDTQYF	TGTGCCAGCAGTGGACGGGGGGGCGTAGACGATACGCAGTATTTT
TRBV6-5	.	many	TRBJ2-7	CASSYAKSSYEQYF	TGTGCCAGCAGTTACGCCAAGAGCTCCTACGAGCAGTACTTC
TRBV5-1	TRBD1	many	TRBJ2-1	CASSLAIGQGINNEQFF	TGCGCCAGCAGCTTGGCCATAGGACAGGGCATCAACAATGAGCAGTTCTTC
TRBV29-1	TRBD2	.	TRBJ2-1	CSVEKGLESYNEQFF	TGCAGCGTTGAAAAAGGACTAGAGTCCTACAATGAGCAGTTCTTC
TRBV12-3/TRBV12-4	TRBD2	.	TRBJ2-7	CASSLSSSGSQQYF	TGTGCCAGCAGTTTATCGTCTAGCGGGAGCCAGCAGTACTTC
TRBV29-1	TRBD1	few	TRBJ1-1	CSGTGMNTEAFF	TGCAGCGGGACAGGGATGAACACTGAAGCTTTCTTT
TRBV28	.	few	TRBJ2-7	CASTFASVPYEQYF	TGTGCCAGCACCTTTGCTTCGGTGCCCTACGAGCAGTACTTC
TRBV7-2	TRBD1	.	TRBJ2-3	CASSLVRDRGTQYF	TGTGCCAGCAGCTTAGTCCGGGACAGGGGAACGCAGTATTTT
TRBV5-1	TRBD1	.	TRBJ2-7	CASSRTGTAYEQYF	TGCGCCAGCAGCCGCACGGGGACAGCCTACGAGCAGTACTTC
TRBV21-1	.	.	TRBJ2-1	CATMGLAKQFF	TGTGCCACCATGGGCCTAGCGAAGCAGTTCTTC
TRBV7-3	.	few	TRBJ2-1	CASSIEPSSEQFF	TGTGCCAGCAGCATCGAGCCTTCGAGTGAGCAGTTCTTC
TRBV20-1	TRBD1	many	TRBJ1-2	CSAPPDRGNGYTF	TGCAGTGCCCCCCCGGACAGGGGCAATGGCTACACCTTC
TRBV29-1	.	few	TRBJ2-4	CSVEKGPKNIQYF	TGCAGCGTTGAAAAGGGACCCAAAAACATTCAGTACTTC
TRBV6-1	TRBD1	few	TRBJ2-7	CASRGGQGVHEQYF	TGTGCCAGCAGAGGGGGACAGGGGGTCCACGAGCAGTACTTC
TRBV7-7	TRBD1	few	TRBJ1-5	CASSREGTDSNQPQHF	TGTGCCAGCAGCCGGGAGGGGACAGATAGCAATCAGCCCCAGCATTTT
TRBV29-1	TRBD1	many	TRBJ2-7	CSVGRRGTGVGEQYF	TGCAGCGTTGGGAGGCGGGGGACAGGGGTCGGGGAGCAGTACTTC
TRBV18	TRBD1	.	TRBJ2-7	CASSPGTGIPHEQYF	TGTGCCAGCTCCCCCGGGACAGGGATACCCCACGAGCAGTACTTC
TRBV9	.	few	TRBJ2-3	CASSVWESTDTQYF	TGTGCCAGCAGCGTTTGGGAAAGCACAGATACGCAGTATTTT
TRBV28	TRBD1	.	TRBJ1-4	CASSLGGQGTEKLFF	TGTGCCAGCAGTTTAGGGGGACAGGGTACTGAAAAACTGTTTTTT
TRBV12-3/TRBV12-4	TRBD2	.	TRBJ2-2	CASSLVAGGPTGELFF	TGTGCCAGCAGTTTAGTGGCGGGGGGGCCGACCGGGGAGCTGTTTTTT
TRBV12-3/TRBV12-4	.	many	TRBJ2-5	CASTKKVDETQYF	TGTGCCAGCACCAAGAAAGTCGACGAGACCCAGTACTTC
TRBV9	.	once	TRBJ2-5	CASSVDNGETQYF	TGTGCCAGCAGCGTAGATAACGGGGAGACCCAGTACTTC
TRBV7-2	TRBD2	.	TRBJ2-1	CASSPGLAGGISLVF	TGTGCCAGCAGCCCTGGACTAGCGGGAGGTATTTCGTTGGTCTTC
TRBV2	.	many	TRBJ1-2	CASSEGPGAGGYTF	TGTGCCAGCAGCGAAGGGCCCGGGGCCGGGGGCTACACCTTC
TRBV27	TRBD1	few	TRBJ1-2	CASSLSGGTGSGYTF	TGTGCCAGCAGTTTATCTGGAGGGACAGGGAGCGGCTACACCTTC
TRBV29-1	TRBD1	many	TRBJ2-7	CSVGRTGGVKYF	TGCAGCGTTGGTAGGACAGGGGGGGTTAAGTACTTC
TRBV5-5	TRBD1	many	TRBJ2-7	CASSLAGGRNEQYF	TGTGCCAGCAGCTTGGCAGGGGGCCGGAACGAGCAGTACTTC
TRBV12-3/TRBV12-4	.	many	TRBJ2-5	CASSFSTSGTQYF	TGTGCCAGCAGTTTTAGTACGTCAGGGACCCAGTACTTC
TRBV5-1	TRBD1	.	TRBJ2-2	CASSWTGDRASNTGELFF	TGCGCCAGCAGCTGGACCGGTGACAGGGCCTCGAACACCGGGGAGCTGTTTTTT
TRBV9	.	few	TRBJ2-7	CASSTGSIYEQYF	TGTGCCAGCAGTACCGGATCCATCTACGAGCAGTACTTC
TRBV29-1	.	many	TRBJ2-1	CSGCPDDYNEQFF	TGCAGCGGTTGCCCGGACGACTACAATGAGCAGTTCTTC
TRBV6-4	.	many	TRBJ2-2	CASSDSAGNTGELFF	TGTGCCAGCAGTGACTCAGCAGGGAACACCGGGGAGCTGTTTTTT
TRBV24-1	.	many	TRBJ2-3	CATSEPRPSDTQYF	TGTGCCACCAGTGAACCTCGACCCTCAGATACGCAGTATTTT
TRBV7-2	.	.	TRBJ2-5	CASSLEFPVDQYF	TGTGCCAGCAGCTTAGAGTTCCCTGTGGACCAGTACTTC
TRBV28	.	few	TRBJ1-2	CASSSRDYYGYTF	TGTGCCAGCAGTTCCCGCGATTACTATGGCTACACCTTC
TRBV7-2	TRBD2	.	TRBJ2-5	CASSLDSGNQETQYF	TGTGCCAGCAGCTTAGACAGCGGGAATCAAGAGACCCAGTACTTC
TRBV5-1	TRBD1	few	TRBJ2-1	CASSLEPGQNYNEQFF	TGCGCCAGCAGCTTGGAGCCGGGACAGAACTACAATGAGCAGTTCTTC
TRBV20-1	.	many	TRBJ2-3	CSARGSGWDTQYF	TGCAGTGCTAGAGGGTCCGGTTGGGATACGCAGTATTTT
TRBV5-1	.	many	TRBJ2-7	CASSVISGAYEQYF	TGCGCCAGCAGCGTGATTAGCGGTGCCTACGAGCAGTACTTC
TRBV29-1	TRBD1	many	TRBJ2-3	CTVTGGRPDTQYF	TGCACCGTAACAGGGGGCAGGCCAGATACGCAGTATTTT
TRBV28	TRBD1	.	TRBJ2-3	CASSQRQGSTDTQYF	TGTGCCAGCAGTCAACGACAGGGGAGCACAGATACGCAGTATTTT